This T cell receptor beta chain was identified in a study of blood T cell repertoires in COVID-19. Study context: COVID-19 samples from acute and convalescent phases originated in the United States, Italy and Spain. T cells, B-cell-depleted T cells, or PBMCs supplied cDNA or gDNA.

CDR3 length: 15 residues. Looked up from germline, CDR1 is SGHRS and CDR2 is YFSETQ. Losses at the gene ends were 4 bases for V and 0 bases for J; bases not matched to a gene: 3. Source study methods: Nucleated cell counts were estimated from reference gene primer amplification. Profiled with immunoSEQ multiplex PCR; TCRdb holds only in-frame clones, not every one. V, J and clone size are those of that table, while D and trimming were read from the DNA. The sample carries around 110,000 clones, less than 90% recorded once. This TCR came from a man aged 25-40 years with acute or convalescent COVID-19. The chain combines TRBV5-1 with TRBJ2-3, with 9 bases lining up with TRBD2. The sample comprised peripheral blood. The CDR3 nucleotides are TGCGCCAGCAGCCTGAGCGGGGGGAGCACAGATACGCAGTATTTT. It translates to CASSLSGGSTDTQYF.